This entry lists 24 T cell receptor beta chains sequenced from one sample in a study of shared clonotypes between healthy human individuals. Produced via immunoSEQ multiplex PCR; TCRdb's table is partial and in-frame only. The sample holds about 2.3 million clones; 85% to 95% are singletons and the top ten take about 0.39%. The sequencing sample was made of naive CD4+ T cells from PBMCs. The subset: CD45RA+ positively selected. Source of these receptors: a man aged 18 to 30 in good health. Some clones in this sample may be carry-over from other donors' samples.

The chain combines TRBV7-9 with TRBJ1-1; 10 bases map to TRBD1. This CDR3 comprises 12 residues. Germline loops: CDR1 SEHNR, CDR2 FQNEAQ (reference sequence). V was pared by 8 bases and J by 12 bases, with 9 bases of the junction left unmatched. The CDR3 DNA follows: TGTGCCAGCGGACCGGGACAGGGGATGCCTTTCTTT. Its protein is CASGPGQGMPFF.

V is TRBV4-1 and J is TRBJ2-1, with TRBD1 matching 9 bases. Germline V gene lookup returns CDR1 MGHRA and CDR2 YSYEKL. The CDR3 spans 17 residues. After removal of 3 bases from V and 0 bases from J, the junction contained 6 bases not matched to a gene. The CDR3 nucleotides read TGCGCCAGCAGCCAGGGGACAGGGCAGCTCTCCTACAATGAGCAGTTCTTC. The encoded protein is CASSQGTGQLSYNEQFF.

The rearrangement uses TRBV7-2 and TRBJ2-4; 7 nucleotides line up with TRBD1. CDR1 is SGHTA, CDR2 FQGNSA, per germline. Trimming at V came to 3 bases and at J to 0 bases, leaving 8 bases not matched to a gene. The CDR3 is 17 amino acids. CDR3 sequence: CASSLSGTVLAKNIQYF. The CDR3 DNA follows: TGTGCCAGCAGCTTGTCCGGGACAGTCCTAGCCAAAAACATTCAGTACTTC.

The chain uses TRBV6-4 and TRBJ1-1; maybe TRBD1 (6 bases). Germline-derived CDR1 and CDR2 are MRHNA and SNTAGT. V was shortened by 8 bases and J by 3 bases, with 13 bases between the two germline ends. CDR3 size: 13 residues. The CDR3 sequence is CASSRGRDTEAFF. The CDR3 bases are TGTGCCAGCTCCCGGGGGCGGGACACTGAAGCTTTCTTT.

The V and J genes are TRBV5-1 and TRBJ2-3, with D perhaps TRBD1 (5 bases). The V and J ends lost 0 bases and 4 bases respectively, with 12 bases between them. The CDR3 has 15 residues. CDR1 is SGHRS and CDR2 is YFSETQ in the germline V gene. The chain's CDR3 is CASSLAAGNPDTQYF. CDR3 coding DNA: TGCGCCAGCAGCTTGGCTGCAGGGAACCCAGATACGCAGTATTTT.

The chain uses TRBV18 and TRBJ2-3; 7 positions match TRBD1. Losses at the gene ends were 8 bases for V and 0 bases for J; bases not matched to a gene: 8. The CDR3 totals 15 residues. The V gene's germline CDR1 is KGHSH and CDR2 LQKENI. The CDR3 sequence: CASTSPGGSTDTQYF. CDR3 bases: TGTGCCAGCACGTCACCAGGGGGAAGCACAGATACGCAGTATTTT.

The genes are TRBV4-1 and TRBJ2-1, with D possibly TRBD2 on 5 matching bases. The CDR3 consists of 17 residues. V was trimmed by 0 bases and J by 3 bases, leaving 15 bases between them. Germline assignment: CDR1 MGHRA and CDR2 YSYEKL. As DNA, the CDR3 is TGCGCCAGCAGCCAAGATCCTACGGGATCGAACTACAATGAGCAGTTCTTC. Translated: CASSQDPTGSNYNEQFF.

The V and J genes are TRBV5-1 and TRBJ2-3; 8 bases are a match to TRBD2. CDR1 is SGHRS and CDR2 is YFSETQ in the germline V gene. The CDR3 length is 16 residues. With 4 bases clipped from V and 3 bases from J, the junction kept 10 bases outside the gene matches. The CDR3 protein is CASSPFDSGATDTQYF. CDR3 DNA: TGCGCCAGCAGCCCGTTCGATAGCGGGGCAACAGATACGCAGTATTTT.

The chain recombines TRBV9 with TRBJ2-7; 11 bases are a match to TRBD2. There are 16 residues in the CDR3. CDR1 SGDLS and CDR2 YYNGEE come from the germline V gene. The V segment lost 3 bases and the J segment 6 bases; nucleotides outside the gene matches: 11. CDR3 sequence reads: CASSATTSGNFLEQYF. In DNA form, the CDR3 reads TGTGCCAGCAGCGCCACGACTAGCGGGAATTTCCTCGAGCAGTACTTC.

This clone was counted only a few times. One end of the junction is discordant with germline, which a read error may explain. The rearrangement uses TRBV4-1 and TRBJ1-5, with D possibly matching TRBD1 (6 bases). The germline CDR1 and CDR2 sequences are MGHRA and YSYEKL. The CDR3 spans 16 residues. CDR3 sequence: CASSLATGGGNQPQHF. In DNA, the CDR3 is TGCGCCAGCAGCCTTGCAACGGGGGGCGGCAACCAGCCCCAGCATTTT.

V and J are TRBV2 and TRBJ1-5; no definite D call. CDR1 and CDR2 (germline): SNHLY, FYNNEI. V gave up 3 bases and J gave up 11 bases, with 8 bases separating them. This CDR3 has 11 amino acids. CDR3 protein: CASSDSHAQHF. The CDR3 DNA follows: TGTGCCAGCAGTGACTCCCACGCCCAGCATTTT.

This clone was observed a single time. This CDR3 is also generated by other DNA sequences in the sample. The chain has TRBV9 and TRBJ2-1, with D unresolved. CDR1 and CDR2 (germline): SGDLS, YYNGEE. Trimming left V 2 bases short and J 2 bases short, with 5 bases between. This CDR3 spans 13 amino acids. The CDR3 sequence is CASSVAPYNEQFF. DNA of the CDR3: TGTGCCAGCAGCGTGGCTCCCTACAATGAGCAGTTCTTC.

The chain couples TRBV6-5 to TRBJ1-5, with D uncertain. V was cut by 6 bases and J by 0 bases, with 12 bases left in between. CDR1 MNHEY and CDR2 SVGAGI come from the germline V gene. The CDR3 has 15 amino acids. DNA of the CDR3: TGTGCCAGCAGACACCGGGAGGATAGCAATCAGCCCCAGCATTTT. This gives the protein CASRHREDSNQPQHF.

The chain recombines TRBV27 with TRBJ2-5; D might be TRBD1 (6 bases). The germline gives CDR1 MNHEY, CDR2 SMNVEV (reference sequence). The CDR3 contains 13 residues. V was trimmed by 5 bases and J by 4 bases, leaving 11 bases between them. This CDR3 reads CASSRRGRETQYF. CDR3 coding DNA: TGTGCCAGCAGTCGCAGGGGTCGAGAGACCCAGTACTTC.

CDR3 sequence: CASSHLGGELFF. In DNA form, the CDR3 reads TGCGCCAGCAGCCACCTTGGCGGGGAGCTGTTTTTT. The V gene is TRBV4-1, the J gene TRBJ2-2, with D uncertain. The CDR3 has 12 amino acids. The V end lost 3 bases, the J end lost 7 bases, and 6 bases lay between the germline ends. The germline CDR1 and CDR2 sequences are MGHRA and YSYEKL.

This chain uses TRBV5-1 with TRBJ2-7; 14 bases match TRBD2. Germline V gene data show CDR1 as SGHRS and CDR2 as YFSETQ. J was trimmed by 12 bases and V by 4 bases; bases with no gene match: 9. The length of the CDR3 is 14 residues. The CDR3 loop reads CASSPGLAGEGPYF. The CDR3 DNA reads as TGCGCCAGCAGCCCGGGACTAGCGGGAGAAGGGCCGTACTTC. Together with reference TRBV5-1 and TRBJ2-7, the CDR3 gives the full variable domain: KAGVTQTPRYLIKTRGQQVTLSCSPISGHRSVSWYQQTPGQGLQFLFEYFSETQRNKGNFPGRFSGRQFSNSRSEMNVSTLELGDSALYLCASSPGLAGEGPYFGPGTRLTVT.

The chain carries TRBV5-1 and TRBJ1-1; 8 bases map to TRBD1. The CDR3 has 14 amino acids. Germline V gene data show CDR1 as SGHRS and CDR2 as YFSETQ. With V trimmed by 0 bases and J by 3 bases, 1 base remained unmatched. The CDR3 DNA sequence: TGCGCCAGCAGCTTGGGGGACAGGTACACTGAAGCTTTCTTT. Its translation is CASSLGDRYTEAFF.

This clone came up once. This rearrangement joins TRBV7-9 to TRBJ2-2, with 8 positions matching TRBD1. The V gene end was trimmed by 5 bases and the J gene end by 6 bases; junction bases not matched to a gene: 5. The CDR3 sequence is 14 residues long. The germline V gene encodes CDR1 SEHNR and CDR2 FQNEAQ (reference sequence). The CDR3 loop reads CASSRDRGPGELFF. The CDR3 coding sequence is TGTGCCAGCAGCCGCGACAGGGGTCCCGGGGAGCTGTTTTTT.

The V and J genes are TRBV28 and TRBJ2-5; possibly TRBD1 for D (5 bases). CDR3 length: 14 amino acids. V was shortened by 5 bases and J by 1 base, with 11 bases between the two germline ends. Looked up from germline, CDR1 is MDHEN and CDR2 is SYDVKM. Here the CDR3 reads CASSGADLQETQYF. DNA of the CDR3: TGTGCCAGCAGTGGGGCGGATCTCCAAGAGACCCAGTACTTC. The variable domain in full, completed from reference TRBV28 and TRBJ2-5, reads DVKVTQSSRYLVKRTGEKVFLECVQDMDHENMFWYRQDPGLGLRLIYFSYDVKMKEKGDIPEGYSVSREKKERFSLILESASTNQTSMYLCASSGADLQETQYFGPGTRLLVL.

This chain links TRBV5-1 with TRBJ2-1; 7 bases match TRBD2. Germline-derived CDR1 and CDR2 are SGHRS and YFSETQ. The CDR3 length is 14 residues. V was pared by 3 bases and J by 6 bases, with 6 bases of the junction left unmatched. The CDR3 DNA follows: TGCGCCAGCAGCTCCGGGACTACCTTCAATGAGCAGTTCTTC. Its protein product is CASSSGTTFNEQFF.

The rearrangement uses TRBV7-9 and TRBJ2-5, with TRBD1 matching over 8 bases. The CDR3 sequence is 16 residues long. V was clipped by 1 base and J by 4 bases; unmatched bases: 8. CDR1 and CDR2 from the germline V gene are SEHNR and FQNEAQ (reference sequence). CDR3 in DNA: TGTGCCAGCAGCTTAGTTCAGGGGGCGAGTGGAGAGACCCAGTACTTC. Protein product: CASSLVQGASGETQYF.

This clone showed up just a few times. The chain couples TRBV2 to TRBJ1-1, with 7 bases that match TRBD1. The CDR3 has 14 residues. The germline V gene has CDR1 SNHLY and CDR2 FYNNEI. V gave up 2 bases and J gave up 5 bases; unmatched junction bases: 5. Here the CDR3 reads CASSESTGRTEAFF. As DNA, the CDR3 is TGTGCCAGCAGTGAATCGACAGGGCGGACTGAAGCTTTCTTT.

This chain connects TRBV5-1 to TRBJ1-1; possible D gene TRBD1, 6 bases. The CDR3 is 14 residues long. In germline, CDR1 is SGHRS, CDR2 YFSETQ. V lost 4 bases and J 8 bases, leaving 18 bases between the germline ends. CDR3 in amino acids: CASSPGLGGGEAFF. CDR3 DNA: TGCGCCAGCAGCCCTGGCCTGGGAGGGGGAGAAGCTTTCTTT.

The V call is TRBV4-3, the J call TRBJ2-7; D ambiguous. Germline V CDR1 and CDR2: LGHNA, YSLEER. The CDR3 length is 14 residues. V lost 0 bases and J 6 bases, leaving 12 bases between the germline ends. CDR3 nucleotides: TGCGCCAGCAGCCAAGAATATTGGGCTGCCGAGCAGTACTTC. Amino acids: CASSQEYWAAEQYF.